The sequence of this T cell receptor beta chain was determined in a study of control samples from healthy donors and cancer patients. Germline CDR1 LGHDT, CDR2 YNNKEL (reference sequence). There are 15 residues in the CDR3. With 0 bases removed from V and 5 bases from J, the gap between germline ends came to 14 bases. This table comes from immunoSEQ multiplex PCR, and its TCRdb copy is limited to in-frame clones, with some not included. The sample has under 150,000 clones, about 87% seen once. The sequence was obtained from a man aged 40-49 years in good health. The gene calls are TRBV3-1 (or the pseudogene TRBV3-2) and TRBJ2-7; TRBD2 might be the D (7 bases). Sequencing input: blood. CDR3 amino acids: CASSQEGGGWNEQYF. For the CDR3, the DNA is TGTGCCAGCAGCCAAGAGGGGGGGGGCTGGAACGAGCAGTACTTC.